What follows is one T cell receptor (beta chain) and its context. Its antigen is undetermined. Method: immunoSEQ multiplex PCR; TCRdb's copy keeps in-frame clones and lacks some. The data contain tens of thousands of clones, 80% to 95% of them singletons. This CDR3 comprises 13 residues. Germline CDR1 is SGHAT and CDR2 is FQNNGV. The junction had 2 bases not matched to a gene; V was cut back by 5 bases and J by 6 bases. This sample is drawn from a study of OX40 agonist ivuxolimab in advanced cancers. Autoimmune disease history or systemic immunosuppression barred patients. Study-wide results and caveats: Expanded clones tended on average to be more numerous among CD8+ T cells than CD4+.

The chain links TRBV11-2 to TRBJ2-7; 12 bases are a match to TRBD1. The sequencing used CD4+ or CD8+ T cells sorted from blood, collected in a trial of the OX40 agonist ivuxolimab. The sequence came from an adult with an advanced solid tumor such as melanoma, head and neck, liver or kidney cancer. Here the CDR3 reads CASSRDRGLEQYF. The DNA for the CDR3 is TGTGCCAGCAGCCGGGACAGGGGGCTCGAGCAGTACTTC.